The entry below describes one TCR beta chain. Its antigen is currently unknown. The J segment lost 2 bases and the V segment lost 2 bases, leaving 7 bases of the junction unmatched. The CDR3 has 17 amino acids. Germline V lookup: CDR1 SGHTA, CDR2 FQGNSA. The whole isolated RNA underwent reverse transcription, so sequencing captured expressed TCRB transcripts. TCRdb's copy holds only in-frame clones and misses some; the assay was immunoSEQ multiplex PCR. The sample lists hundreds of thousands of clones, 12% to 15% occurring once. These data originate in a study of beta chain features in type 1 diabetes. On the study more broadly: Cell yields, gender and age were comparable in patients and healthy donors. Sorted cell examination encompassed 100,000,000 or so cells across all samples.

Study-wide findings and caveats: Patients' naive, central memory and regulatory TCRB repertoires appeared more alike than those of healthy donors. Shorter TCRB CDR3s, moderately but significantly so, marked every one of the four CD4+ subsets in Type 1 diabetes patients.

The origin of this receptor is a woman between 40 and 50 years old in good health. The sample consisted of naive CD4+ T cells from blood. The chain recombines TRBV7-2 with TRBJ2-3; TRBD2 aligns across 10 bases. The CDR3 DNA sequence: TGTGCCAGCAGCTTAAGGCAGCGGGGGGGCCCCACAGATACGCAGTATTTT. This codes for CASSLRQRGGPTDTQYF.